Below are 32 T cell receptor beta chains sequenced from a single sample in a study of T cells after posttransplantation cyclophosphamide. Clones were read by immunoSEQ multiplex PCR, and TCRdb kept only the in-frame ones, dropping some. This sample yields some 49,000 clones, of which 85% to 95% are seen a single time; 3.1% belongs to the top ten. Input material: PBMCs. All receptors come from a woman in her fifties or sixties in good health and a related stem cell transplant donor.

The chain joins TRBV7-9 to TRBJ2-2; tentative D call: TRBD2 (5 bases). This CDR3 spans 16 amino acids. The V end lost 4 bases, the J end lost 3 bases, and 15 bases lay between the germline ends. Germline CDR1 reads SEHNR; CDR2 reads FQNEAQ (reference sequence). CDR3 in DNA: TGTGCCAGCAGCTACTACGGGGTCGGTGACACCGGGGAGCTGTTTTTT. As protein: CASSYYGVGDTGELFF.

V and J are TRBV6-1 and TRBJ1-5; 7 bases align to TRBD1. Trimming removed 7 bases from V and 5 bases from J; junction bases left unmatched: 8. This CDR3 spans 14 amino acids. Per the germline V gene, CDR1 is MNHNS and CDR2 is SASEGT. CDR3 sequence reads: CASTPGQADQPQHF. In DNA, the CDR3 is TGTGCCAGCACACCCGGACAGGCGGATCAGCCCCAGCATTTT.

This chain links TRBV10-3 with TRBJ1-2; 9 bases line up with TRBD1. Germline assignment: CDR1 ENHRY and CDR2 SYGVKD. The length of the CDR3 is 16 residues. V dropped 0 bases and J dropped 5; count of bases not matched to a gene: 7. The CDR3 is CAISESGTGRYYGYTF. The CDR3 nucleotides are TGTGCCATCAGTGAGTCGGGGACAGGGCGTTATTATGGCTACACCTTC.

Only a few counts were recorded for this clone. The chain links TRBV19 to TRBJ1-6, with D perhaps matching TRBD1 (5 bases). The germline V and J ends were trimmed by 4 bases and 2 bases, with 12 bases remaining between them. This CDR3 is 16 amino acids long. Germline V CDR1 and CDR2: LNHDA, SQIVND (reference sequence). The CDR3 nucleotides read TGTGCCAGTAGTAACCATAAGGGGACCTATAATTCACCCCTCCACTTT. Translation gives CASSNHKGTYNSPLHF. The variable domain in full, with the rest retrieved from reference TRBV19 and TRBJ1-6, is DGGITQSPKYLFRKEGQNVTLSCEQNLNHDAMYWYRQDPGQGLRLIYYSQIVNDFQKGDIAEGYSVSREKKESFPLTVTSAQKNPTAFYLCASSNHKGTYNSPLHFGNGTRLTVT.

The chain recombines TRBV6-6 with TRBJ2-7; no clear D gene. Germline values: CDR1 MNHNY, CDR2 SVGAGI (reference sequence). Trimming pared 8 bases from V and 1 base from J, leaving 6 bases between. This CDR3 is built from 11 residues. The CDR3 DNA is TGTGCCAGCCTATCGTCCTACGAGCAGTACTTC. This encodes CASLSSYEQYF.

V and J are TRBV5-4 and TRBJ2-1, with 9 nucleotides matching TRBD2. This CDR3 region has 16 residues. With V trimmed by 0 bases and J by 7 bases, 8 bases remained unmatched. Germline-derived CDR1 and CDR2 are SGHNT and YYREEE (reference sequence). DNA of the CDR3: TGTGCCAGCAGCTTGGCGGGCGGGGGGGCCGGGAATGAGCAGTTCTTC. This sequence encodes CASSLAGGGAGNEQFF.

The J gene is TRBJ1-2, the V gene TRBV5-5; possible D gene TRBD1, 6 bases. V lost 9 bases and J lost 1, with 10 bases in between. Per the germline V gene, CDR1 is SGHKS and CDR2 is YYEKEE (reference sequence). CDR3 length equals 12 residues. In nucleotides, the CDR3 is TGTGCCACGGGGGGCGATAACTATGGCTACACCTTC. It yields the protein CATGGDNYGYTF.

The chain carries TRBV10-3 and TRBJ2-7; TRBD1 matches at 8 bases. This CDR3 spans 14 amino acids. J was trimmed by 6 bases and V by 2 bases; bases with no gene match: 6. Germline V lookup: CDR1 ENHRY, CDR2 SYGVKD. The CDR3 protein is CAISEGQGVSEQYF. The DNA for the CDR3 is TGTGCCATCAGTGAGGGACAGGGAGTCTCCGAGCAGTACTTC.

The gene calls are TRBV29-1 and TRBJ2-7; 9 bases align to TRBD1. The junction had 6 bases not matched to a gene; V was cut back by 4 bases and J by 5 bases. CDR1 and CDR2 (germline): SQVTM, ANQGSEA. There are 13 residues in the CDR3. CDR3 loop: CSVGPGQGNEQYF. The CDR3, as DNA: TGCAGCGTTGGGCCGGGACAGGGCAACGAGCAGTACTTC.

The chain couples TRBV14 to TRBJ1-6; D gene ambiguous. Trimming pared 0 bases from V and 14 bases from J, leaving 11 bases between. Germline values: CDR1 SGHDN, CDR2 FVKESK. The CDR3 runs 13 residues. The CDR3 sequence: CASSQDGDRTLHF. The CDR3 DNA sequence: TGTGCCAGCAGCCAAGACGGGGATAGGACCCTCCACTTT.

The chain joins TRBV19 to TRBJ1-6; 7 bases are shared with TRBD1. Germline loops: CDR1 LNHDA, CDR2 SQIVND (reference sequence). V dropped 5 bases and J dropped 9; count of bases not matched to a gene: 10. The CDR3 totals 15 residues. The CDR3 DNA follows: TGTGCCAGTAGTCACCTGACAGGGCCGAGTTCACCCCTCCACTTT. It translates to CASSHLTGPSSPLHF.

The J gene is TRBJ2-1, the V gene TRBV7-6; the match to TRBD2 covers 13 bases. CDR1 SGHVS and CDR2 FNYEAQ come from the germline V gene. V dropped 5 bases and J dropped 6; count of bases not matched to a gene: 7. This CDR3 has 16 residues. In nucleotides, the CDR3 is TGTGCCAGCAGCGAGGGACTAGCGGGACAGGGCAATGAGCAGTTCTTC. Amino acids: CASSEGLAGQGNEQFF.

This clone came up once. The V gene is TRBV5-8, the J gene TRBJ1-5, with TRBD1 identical over 7 bases. CDR3 size: 16 residues. Trimming at V came to 1 base and at J to 0 bases, leaving 4 bases not matched to a gene. Germline V gives CDR1 SGHTS, CDR2 YDEGEE. The CDR3 bases are TGTGCCAGCAGCTTGCCCAGGGGGATTAGCAATCAGCCCCAGCATTTT. Translating it yields CASSLPRGISNQPQHF.

This sequence joins TRBV28 and TRBJ2-7; 9 bases line up with TRBD2. With V trimmed by 4 bases and J by 3 bases, 10 bases remained unmatched. CDR3 length: 16 amino acids. CDR1 is MDHEN and CDR2 is SYDVKM in the germline V gene. The CDR3 sequence is CASSSPFLAGDYEQYF. The CDR3 DNA reads TGTGCCAGCAGTTCCCCCTTTTTAGCGGGGGACTACGAGCAGTACTTC.

Worth noting for this clone: A junction end diverges from the germline sequence, so it may reflect a read error. The sample contains more than one DNA sequence encoding this CDR3. The chain recombines TRBV27 with TRBJ2-2; weak D call: TRBD1 (6 bases). CDR1 MNHEY and CDR2 SMNVEV come from the germline V gene (reference sequence). CDR3 size: 12 residues. CDR3 DNA sequence: TGTGCCAGTAGTTCACAGGGCGAGGAGCTGTTTTTT. It translates to CASSSQGEELFF.

The CDR3 loop is CASSDARSFTGYTF. The DNA for the CDR3 is TGTGCCAGCAGTGACGCCCGGTCCTTTACTGGCTACACCTTC. The genes are TRBV6-1 and TRBJ1-2; D uncertain. Per germline, CDR1 MNHNS and CDR2 SASEGT. CDR3 length: 14 residues. V lost 3 bases to trimming and J lost 7 bases, with 15 bases between them.

The chain recombines TRBV5-1 with TRBJ2-7, with 8 bases that match TRBD2. Per germline, CDR1 SGHRS and CDR2 YFSETQ. V shed 0 bases and J 6 bases; nucleotides not matched to a gene: 8. CDR3 length: 15 amino acids. CDR3 in amino acids: CASSLGISGDSEQYF. DNA for the CDR3: TGCGCCAGCAGCTTGGGTATTAGCGGGGACTCCGAGCAGTACTTC.

This chain joins TRBV9 and TRBJ2-1; D gene unclear. Trimming left V 2 bases short and J 0 bases short, with 9 bases between. The CDR3 contains 15 residues. CDR1 and CDR2 from the germline V gene are SGDLS and YYNGEE. CDR3 residues: CASSVISSSYNEQFF. The CDR3 DNA sequence: TGTGCCAGCAGCGTTATCTCTAGCTCCTACAATGAGCAGTTCTTC.

The chain employs TRBV6-5 and TRBJ2-7, with TRBD1 as a possible D gene (6 bases). V lost 7 bases and J 4 bases, leaving 17 bases between the germline ends. CDR1 MNHEY and CDR2 SVGAGI come from the germline V gene. This CDR3 is 14 amino acids long. CDR3 nucleotides: TGTGCCAGCACCCAGCGCTTAGGACAGTACGAGCAGTACTTC. This sequence encodes CASTQRLGQYEQYF.

This chain links TRBV29-1 with TRBJ1-1; 8 bases line up with TRBD1. J gave up 1 base and V 7 bases, and 11 bases lay outside the gene matches. The CDR3 sequence is 15 residues long. Germline loops: CDR1 SQVTM, CDR2 ANQGSEA. Written as DNA, the CDR3 is TGCAGCGCCCAGGGGGCGGACGCCTCGAACACTGAAGCTTTCTTT. Its protein is CSAQGADASNTEAFF.

V and J are TRBV5-1 and TRBJ1-2; 8 bases are shared with TRBD1. The V segment lost 7 bases and the J segment 4 bases; nucleotides outside the gene matches: 12. Germline V gene sequence: CDR1 SGHRS, CDR2 YFSETQ. The CDR3 is 15 residues long. CDR3 nucleotide sequence: TGCGCCAGCTCAATACCGGGACAGGAGATCTATGGCTACACCTTC. Translating it yields CASSIPGQEIYGYTF.

The rearrangement uses TRBV6-1 and TRBJ2-7; 10 bases line up with TRBD1. Germline V gene sequence: CDR1 MNHNS, CDR2 SASEGT. This CDR3 region has 16 residues. Germline trimming cut 0 bases from V and 4 bases from J; bases unmatched to any gene: 6. CDR3 nucleotide sequence: TGTGCCAGCAGTGAAGCGCTTGGACAGGGGGGTTACGAGCAGTACTTC. It translates to CASSEALGQGGYEQYF.

V usage is TRBV28 and J usage is TRBJ1-1, with D uncertain. V lost 6 bases and J 5 bases, leaving 13 bases between the germline ends. The germline gives CDR1 MDHEN, CDR2 SYDVKM. The CDR3 is 13 amino acids. CDR3 region: CASRPSGRTEAFF. In DNA form, the CDR3 reads TGTGCCAGCAGGCCCTCGGGGAGGACTGAAGCTTTCTTT.

The chain has TRBV2 and TRBJ2-5; 8 bases match TRBD2. The J call may be incorrect, as the DNA end agrees better with TRBJ2-7. The CDR3 has 17 residues. CDR1 SNHLY and CDR2 FYNNEI come from the germline V gene. CDR3 sequence (DNA): TGTGCCAGCAGTGAAGCGATTAGCGGGACCTCCGAGGACGAGCAGTACTTC. Residues: CASSEAISGTSEDEQYF.

The CDR3 nucleotides are TGTGCCAGCAGCTTGGCCCAGGGGTGGAGTCCGGACGAGCAGTACTTC. It translates to CASSLAQGWSPDEQYF. The chain carries TRBV5-4 and TRBJ2-7, with a weak D call TRBD1 (6 bases). Per the germline V gene, CDR1 is SGHNT and CDR2 is YYREEE (reference sequence). CDR3 size: 16 residues. V gave up 0 bases and J gave up 5 bases, with 18 bases separating them.

The chain uses TRBV9 and TRBJ1-1; tentative D call: TRBD1 (6 bases). Trimming cost V 3 bases and J 6 bases, with 21 bases left between them. This CDR3 region has 16 residues. In germline, CDR1 is SGDLS, CDR2 YYNGEE. CDR3 region: CASSARDTGILAEAFF. The CDR3 region has the DNA TGTGCCAGCAGCGCCCGGGACACTGGTATTTTGGCTGAAGCTTTCTTT. Based on the CDR3 plus reference TRBV9 and TRBJ1-1, the full variable domain is DSGVTQTPKHLITATGQRVTLRCSPRSGDLSVYWYQQSLDQGLQFLIQYYNGEERAKGNILERFSAQQFPDLHSELNLSSLELGDSALYFCASSARDTGILAEAFFGQGTRLTVV.

The CDR3 spells CASSVERGNQPQHF. CDR3 nucleotide sequence: TGTGCCAGCAGTGTGGAACGGGGAAATCAGCCCCAGCATTTT. J is TRBJ1-5 and V is TRBV2; D unclear. V was clipped by 4 bases and J by 4 bases, with 11 bases between them. The CDR3 has 14 residues. The germline V gene encodes CDR1 SNHLY and CDR2 FYNNEI.

This clone has just one count. The chain combines TRBV29-1 with TRBJ2-1, with 8 bases that match TRBD1. Per germline, CDR1 SQVTM and CDR2 ANQGSEA. The CDR3 covers 14 residues. The ends lost 6 bases at V and 3 bases at J; junction bases unmatched: 7. The CDR3: CSVKTGEFYNEQFF. CDR3 bases: TGCAGCGTGAAGACAGGGGAGTTCTACAATGAGCAGTTCTTC.

This chain links TRBV12-5 with TRBJ1-1, with TRBD1 matching over 8 bases. V shed 5 bases, J shed 3 bases, and the junction held 8 bases outside the gene matches. CDR3 length: 15 residues. CDR1 LGHNT and CDR2 FRNRAP come from the germline V gene. The CDR3 here is CASGNEQGGYTEAFF. CDR3 DNA: TGTGCTAGTGGTAACGAACAGGGGGGGTACACTGAAGCTTTCTTT.

The J gene is TRBJ2-1, the V gene TRBV27; no definite D call. Germline V lookup: CDR1 MNHEY, CDR2 SMNVEV (reference sequence). This CDR3 spans 14 amino acids. Trimming cost V 5 bases and J 0 bases, with 8 bases left between them. The CDR3 nucleotides are TGTGCCAGCAGTCGCCTGAGCTCCTACAATGAGCAGTTCTTC. It is translated as CASSRLSSYNEQFF.

This chain connects TRBV10-3 to TRBJ1-1; 8 bases are a match to TRBD1. The V gene end was trimmed by 0 bases and the J gene end by 0 bases; junction bases not matched to a gene: 6. Germline CDR1 is ENHRY and CDR2 is SYGVKD. The CDR3 is made up of 17 amino acids. The CDR3 reads CAISESGTGGMNTEAFF. DNA of the CDR3: TGTGCCATCAGTGAGTCGGGGACAGGAGGCATGAACACTGAAGCTTTCTTT.

This rearrangement joins TRBV5-1 to TRBJ2-1, with D possibly being TRBD1 (5 bases). This CDR3 is built from 15 residues. Trimming removed 4 bases from V and 3 bases from J, with 14 bases in between. Germline V gives CDR1 SGHRS, CDR2 YFSETQ. This CDR3 is CASSQTDRNYNEQFF. Written as DNA, the CDR3 is TGCGCCAGCAGCCAGACAGACAGAAACTACAATGAGCAGTTCTTC.